The 4 T cell receptor beta chains given below trace back to one sample, sequenced in a study of blood T cell repertoires in COVID-19. Profiling relied on immunoSEQ multiplex PCR, and the TCRdb table lists in-frame clones only, not all of them. The sample has about 230,000 clones, around 80% seen once; the top ten hold 2% to 2.5%. The sample taken for sequencing was peripheral blood. These receptors all come from a middle-aged man who had recovered from COVID-19.

The chain links TRBV5-1 to TRBJ1-2; TRBD1 agrees at 7 bases. Per the germline V gene, CDR1 is SGHRS and CDR2 is YFSETQ. Trimming removed 4 bases from V and 8 bases from J; junction bases left unmatched: 8. The CDR3 has 13 amino acids. The CDR3 DNA reads as TGCGCCAGCAGCATCCGACAGGGTGAAGGCTACACCTTC. Translated: CASSIRQGEGYTF. Full variable domain (missing parts from reference TRBV5-1 and TRBJ1-2): KAGVTQTPRYLIKTRGQQVTLSCSPISGHRSVSWYQQTPGQGLQFLFEYFSETQRNKGNFPGRFSGRQFSNSRSEMNVSTLELGDSALYLCASSIRQGEGYTFGSGTRLTVV.

This clone was picked up one time. The CDR3 here is CAWSVRGADGNTIYF. The CDR3 DNA sequence: TGTGCCTGGAGTGTTCGGGGGGCTGACGGAAACACCATATATTTT. The chain links TRBV30 to TRBJ1-3; a weak D match, TRBD1 (6 bases). Germline assignment: CDR1 GTSNPN and CDR2 SVGIG (reference sequence). The V gene lost 0 bases and the J gene lost 4 bases, with 13 bases spanning the gap. The CDR3 sequence is 15 residues long.

The rearrangement links TRBV5-1 to TRBJ1-1; no definite D call. This CDR3 comprises 14 residues. V was cut by 4 bases and J by 1 base, with 11 bases left in between. Per the germline V gene, CDR1 is SGHRS and CDR2 is YFSETQ. CDR3 loop: CASSGSLANTEAFF. CDR3 DNA: TGCGCCAGCAGCGGCAGTCTTGCGAACACTGAAGCTTTCTTT.

The chain links TRBV7-2 to TRBJ1-6; 8 bases match TRBD1. Losses at the gene ends were 3 bases for V and 5 bases for J; bases not matched to a gene: 3. CDR3 size: 15 residues. CDR1 is SGHTA and CDR2 is FQGNSA in the germline V gene. CDR3 sequence: CASSFQTGDNSPLHF. The CDR3 DNA sequence: TGTGCCAGCAGCTTCCAGACAGGGGATAATTCACCCCTCCACTTT.